The clone carrying this TCR beta chain was recorded only once. The antigen is not known. This CDR3 has 13 residues. Germline V CDR1 and CDR2: SEHNR, FQNEAQ (reference sequence). The V end was cut by 10 bases, the J end by 2 bases, with 14 bases between. This record comes from a study of siplizumab effects on memory and regulatory T cells. Points from the study as a whole: Roughly 80-95% of proliferating CD4+ or CD8+ clones lacked a naive or memory phenotype that could be assigned.

Assay: immunoSEQ multiplex PCR; the TCRdb copy retains only in-frame clones and omits some. Here the sample spans about 97,000 clones, nearly 95% being singletons. This TCR derives from a human donor in good health. The material sequenced was non-Treg CD4+ T cells sorted from blood. V gene TRBV7-9 combines with J gene TRBJ2-5, with D unresolved. As DNA, the CDR3 is TGTGCCACCCTATCCCGCAGTCAAGAGACCCAGTACTTC. It yields the protein CATLSRSQETQYF.